The 20 T cell receptor beta chains in this list originate from one sample, sequenced in a study of early T cells in non-severe SARS-CoV-2 infection. TCRdb redid the calling of the 5' RACE reads with MiXCR, one entry per CDR3 protein. The table includes just under 85,000 distinct CDR3 sequences, about 10% detected once. The sequences come from whole blood, collected at baseline. These receptors all stem from an adult who was a healthcare worker with PCR-confirmed SARS-CoV-2 infection or an uninfected control (not recorded which).

This clonotype occurred many times. This chain links TRBV5-4 with TRBJ2-3, with D perhaps TRBD1 or TRBD2 (6 bases each). Trimming stripped 7 bases from V and 5 bases from J, with 11 bases between. CDR3 length: 12 amino acids. Germline assignment: CDR1 SGHNT and CDR2 YYREEE (reference sequence). CDR3 in DNA: TGTGCCAGCTCGGGGGCGGAAGATACGCAGTATTTT. Translating it yields CASSGAEDTQYF. Supplemented by reference TRBV5-4 and TRBJ2-3, the full variable domain reads ETGVTQSPTHLIKTRGQQVTLRCSSQSGHNTVSWYQQALGQGPQFIFQYYREEENGRGNFPPRFSGLQFPNYSSELNVNALELDDSALYLCASSGAEDTQYFGPGTRLTVL.

The V gene is TRBV5-1, the J gene TRBJ2-1, with 11 nucleotides matching TRBD2. This CDR3 is built from 19 residues. Germline-derived CDR1 and CDR2 are SGHRS and YFSETQ. The trim removed 6 bases at V and 0 bases at J, leaving 14 bases unmatched. The CDR3, as DNA: TGCGCCAGCAACCCCACACCGACTAGCGGGAAGGTCTCCTACAATGAGCAGTTCTTC. Its protein product is CASNPTPTSGKVSYNEQFF.

The chain recombines TRBV7-9 with TRBJ2-7; perhaps TRBD2 as D (6 bases). The V end lost 5 bases, the J end lost 6 bases, and 11 bases lay between the germline ends. This CDR3 is 12 amino acids long. The germline CDR1 and CDR2 sequences are SEHNR and FQNEAQ (reference sequence). Here the CDR3 DNA reads TGTGCCAGCAGCCACGGGGGATTCGAGCAGTACTTC. Translating gives CASSHGGFEQYF.

The chain couples TRBV6-1 to TRBJ2-5, with TRBD2 as a possible D gene (5 bases). V dropped 6 bases and J dropped 5 bases, with 16 bases sitting between them. The length of the CDR3 is 14 residues. Germline V lookup: CDR1 MNHNS, CDR2 SASEGT. DNA for the CDR3: TGTGCCAGCAGCCTAGGACTTATGGAGGAGACCCAGTACTTC. Residues: CASSLGLMEETQYF.

The sample holds many counts of this clonotype. V and J are TRBV7-9 and TRBJ1-5; D gene unclear. The germline V and J ends were trimmed by 6 bases and 5 bases, with 11 bases remaining between them. This CDR3 is 13 amino acids long. Germline CDR1 SEHNR, CDR2 FQNEAQ (reference sequence). The CDR3 DNA sequence: TGTGCCAGCAGTCGGACGTCGGATCAGCCCCAGCATTTT. This gives the protein CASSRTSDQPQHF.

This clonotype turned up a few times. The chain combines TRBV6-6 with TRBJ2-3; the match to TRBD2 covers 13 bases. Trimming cost V 4 bases and J 5 bases; bases outside gene matches: 9. The CDR3 sequence is 17 residues long. Germline assignment: CDR1 MNHNY and CDR2 SVGAGI (reference sequence). For the CDR3, the DNA is TGTGCCAGCAGTTTTGATACTAGCGGGAGGGGAATAGATACGCAGTATTTT. It is translated as CASSFDTSGRGIDTQYF.

The chain employs TRBV5-4 and TRBJ2-1; TRBD1 is a possible D gene (6 bases). The CDR3 is 15 residues long. Germline CDR1 is SGHNT and CDR2 is YYREEE (reference sequence). V was clipped by 4 bases and J by 8 bases, with 19 bases between them. The CDR3 sequence: CASSPQGPARDEQFF. CDR3 in DNA: TGTGCCAGCAGCCCCCAGGGGCCGGCGAGGGATGAGCAGTTCTTC.

CDR3 coding DNA: TGTGCCAGCAGCTCCGATCTACCAGCGGAGGGCACAGATACGCAGTATTTT. Translating it yields CASSSDLPAEGTDTQYF. V usage is TRBV7-9 and J usage is TRBJ2-3; TRBD2 is a possible D gene (5 bases). The V gene lost 4 bases and the J gene lost 1 base, with 18 bases spanning the gap. The CDR3 length is 17 residues. Germline CDR1 and CDR2: SEHNR and FQNEAQ (reference sequence).

In its sample, this clonotype was seen a few times. This CDR3 is CASSPADGRNTEAFF. The CDR3 DNA reads as TGTGCCAGCTCACCCGCAGATGGACGGAACACTGAAGCTTTCTTT. The chain employs TRBV18 and TRBJ1-1; D is uncertain. Germline-derived CDR1 and CDR2 are KGHSH and LQKENI. V lost 3 bases and J lost 1, with 12 bases in between. This CDR3 has 15 amino acids.

The gene calls are TRBV28 and TRBJ2-2; perhaps TRBD2 as D (6 bases). Trimming left V 6 bases short and J 1 base short, with 12 bases between. The CDR3 extends over 15 amino acids. The germline V gene encodes CDR1 MDHEN and CDR2 SYDVKM. The CDR3 coding sequence is TGTGCCAGCAGGGAGGGCGGAAAGAACACCGGGGAGCTGTTTTTT. Translating gives CASREGGKNTGELFF.

This clonotype occurred a few times. The rearrangement uses TRBV11-2 and TRBJ1-1; unclear D gene. V gave up 4 bases and J gave up 6 bases, with 15 bases separating them. Germline V gives CDR1 SGHAT, CDR2 FQNNGV. The CDR3 runs to 14 residues. CDR3 in DNA: TGTGCCAGCAGCTCCCCGACGAGGAGGGCTGAAGCTTTCTTT. This sequence encodes CASSSPTRRAEAFF.

This clonotype appeared a few times. The chain combines TRBV20-1 with TRBJ2-3, with 8 bases aligning to TRBD1. CDR1 DFQATT and CDR2 SNEGSKA come from the germline V gene (reference sequence). V lost 1 base, J lost 6 bases, and 12 bases stayed unmatched. The CDR3 has 16 residues. CDR3 in amino acids: CSARGTDRDGADTQYF. The CDR3 DNA reads TGCAGTGCTAGAGGGACGGACAGGGACGGGGCGGATACGCAGTATTTT.

The V and J genes are TRBV11-2 and TRBJ2-5; D might be TRBD1 or TRBD2, each matching 6 bases. The CDR3 is made up of 14 amino acids. V gave up 0 bases and J gave up 4 bases, with 9 bases separating them. Germline V CDR1 and CDR2: SGHAT, FQNNGV. This CDR3 is CASSLDGGRETQYF. The CDR3 DNA is TGTGCCAGCAGCTTAGATGGGGGGCGAGAGACCCAGTACTTC.

This clonotype appeared many times. This rearrangement joins TRBV10-3 to TRBJ1-2; TRBD1 aligns across 7 bases. Trimming took 7 bases from V and 2 from J; bases not matched to a gene: 4. CDR3 length equals 13 residues. Germline V gene data show CDR1 as ENHRY and CDR2 as SYGVKD. The CDR3, as DNA: TGTGCCATCAATCAGGACAGGAACTATGGCTACACCTTC. It specifies CAINQDRNYGYTF.

The chain uses TRBV20-1 and TRBJ2-5; no clear D gene. V lost 0 bases, J lost 0 bases, and 23 bases lay in between. The CDR3 spans 19 residues. Looked up from germline, CDR1 is DFQATT and CDR2 is SNEGSKA (reference sequence). CDR3: CSARDVIFLWDRYQETQYF. The CDR3 DNA reads TGCAGTGCTAGAGATGTTATCTTTTTGTGGGATAGGTACCAAGAGACCCAGTACTTC.

This clonotype came up a few times. The rearrangement joins TRBV5-1 to TRBJ2-2; no clear D. Trimming left V 4 bases short and J 1 base short, with 14 bases between. CDR3 length: 16 amino acids. In germline, CDR1 is SGHRS, CDR2 YFSETQ. For the CDR3, the DNA is TGCGCCAGCAGCCCCCGGCGGACCGAGAACACCGGGGAGCTGTTTTTT. This encodes CASSPRRTENTGELFF.

Many counts were recorded for this clonotype. This chain links TRBV2 with TRBJ2-7; the D call may be TRBD1 or TRBD2 (5 bases each). The germline V and J ends were trimmed by 8 bases and 6 bases, with 17 bases remaining between them. The CDR3 spans 13 residues. The germline V gene has CDR1 SNHLY and CDR2 FYNNEI. The CDR3 is CASVEWGSPEQYF. CDR3 bases: TGTGCCAGCGTCGAGTGGGGGTCCCCCGAGCAGTACTTC.

This clonotype was picked up a small number of times. This sequence joins TRBV7-6 and TRBJ2-3; 8 bases agree with TRBD2. The CDR3 runs 15 residues. J gave up 4 bases and V 3 bases, and 6 bases lay outside the gene matches. The V gene's germline CDR1 is SGHVS and CDR2 FNYEAQ. This chain's CDR3 is CASSFQAGDPDTQYF. Written as DNA, the CDR3 is TGTGCCAGCAGCTTCCAAGCGGGGGACCCAGATACGCAGTATTTT.

There are a few counts of this clonotype. V and J are TRBV20-1 and TRBJ1-6; possibly TRBD1 for D (5 bases). With 0 bases removed from V and 7 bases from J, the gap between germline ends came to 19 bases. CDR3 size: 17 residues. Germline CDR1 and CDR2: DFQATT and SNEGSKA (reference sequence). The CDR3: CSARDLRTRGPNSPLHF. For the CDR3, the DNA is TGCAGTGCTAGAGATCTGCGGACTCGGGGACCAAATTCACCCCTCCACTTT.

This clonotype has a handful of counts. The V call is TRBV4-1, the J call TRBJ2-1; weak D call: TRBD2 (5 bases). This CDR3 has 13 residues. CDR1 MGHRA and CDR2 YSYEKL come from the germline V gene. Trimming left V 0 bases short and J 9 bases short, with 9 bases between. CDR3 region: CASSQEGRAEQFF. The CDR3 coding sequence is TGCGCCAGCAGCCAAGAAGGGCGGGCTGAGCAGTTCTTC.